This T cell receptor beta chain originates from a study of shared clonotypes between healthy human individuals. The V and J ends lost 7 bases and 3 bases respectively, with 16 bases between them. CDR1 MNHNS and CDR2 SASEGT come from the germline V gene. This CDR3 is 14 amino acids long. The data were produced by immunoSEQ multiplex PCR, yet TCRdb's version contains in-frame clones alone and is incomplete. The sample includes fewer than 2.5 million clones, approximately 93% of them seen just once. The chain combines TRBV6-1 with TRBJ2-7, with D possibly matching TRBD2 (5 bases). Sequencing input: naive CD4+ T cells from PBMCs. Stated subset: CD45RA+ positively selected. This sequence originates from a young man in good health. Some clones in this sample may be carry-over from other donors' samples. CDR3 in amino acids: CASTLSGIVYEQYF. CDR3 coding DNA: TGTGCCAGCACCTTATCCGGGATCGTCTACGAGCAGTACTTC.